One and the same sample provided the 27 T cell receptor beta chains below, sequenced in a study of CD8+ T cells in alopecia areata. As to treatment: oral pan-JAK inhibitor, 5-10 mg twice daily. Extraction and reverse transcription of RNA yielded cDNA as the sequencing template. Sequencing was performed with immunoSEQ multiplex PCR; in TCRdb, only in-frame clones are kept and a portion is missing. The data show around 180,000 clones, 60% seen once. The source was CD4+ T cells sorted from blood, collected at week 24, from a patient treated with tofacitinib. These receptor sequences come from a human donor with alopecia areata.

The CDR3 coding sequence is TGTGCCAGCAGTTTAGCGGGGCGCGGCACAGATACGCAGTATTTT. Encoded protein: CASSLAGRGTDTQYF. The genes are TRBV2 and TRBJ2-3; 8 bases fit TRBD2. The CDR3 has 15 amino acids. V lost 5 bases to trimming and J lost 1 base; unmatched junction nucleotides: 5. Germline CDR1 is SNHLY and CDR2 is FYNNEI.

The genes are TRBV29-1 and TRBJ2-7, with 11 bases lining up with TRBD2. The CDR3 is 16 amino acids. After removal of 3 bases from V and 4 bases from J, the junction contained 11 bases not matched to a gene. Per the germline V gene, CDR1 is SQVTM and CDR2 is ANQGSEA. CDR3 in amino acids: CSVDQGSGGAGYEQYF. The CDR3 region has the DNA TGCAGCGTTGATCAGGGTAGCGGGGGGGCCGGATACGAGCAGTACTTC.

This clone was observed at least ten times. CDR3 sequence reads: CASSLVLRGEAFF. The CDR3 DNA follows: TGTGCCAGCAGCTTAGTTTTGAGGGGAGAAGCTTTCTTT. This rearrangement joins TRBV7-2 to TRBJ1-1; D may be TRBD1 (5 bases). This CDR3 region has 13 residues. The germline V gene has CDR1 SGHTA and CDR2 FQGNSA. With 1 base removed from V and 8 bases from J, the gap between germline ends came to 11 bases.

The chain links TRBV11-2 to TRBJ2-2; D is unclear. With 8 bases removed from V and 6 bases from J, the gap between germline ends came to 4 bases. The CDR3 totals 10 residues. Germline V CDR1 and CDR2: SGHAT, FQNNGV. CDR3 DNA sequence: TGTGCCAGCTACGCCGGGGAGCTGTTTTTT. Translated: CASYAGELFF.

A few counts support this clone. The chain is built from TRBV7-2 and TRBJ2-5; 10 nucleotides match TRBD2. The ends lost 5 bases at V and 2 bases at J; junction bases unmatched: 5. The CDR3 covers 15 residues. In germline, CDR1 is SGHTA, CDR2 FQGNSA. CDR3 region: CASSKQTSGQETQYF. In DNA, the CDR3 is TGTGCCAGCAGCAAGCAGACTAGCGGGCAAGAGACCCAGTACTTC.

The gene calls are TRBV18 and TRBJ2-7; weak D call: TRBD1 (6 bases). Per the germline V gene, CDR1 is KGHSH and CDR2 is LQKENI. CDR3 length: 15 residues. With 2 bases removed from V and 2 bases from J, the gap between germline ends came to 13 bases. CDR3 in amino acids: CASSPITGITYEQYF. CDR3 coding DNA: TGTGCCAGCTCACCAATAACAGGGATCACCTACGAGCAGTACTTC.

This clone showed up just a few times. The rearrangement joins TRBV5-1 to TRBJ2-1, with D possibly being TRBD1 (6 bases). V was shortened by 4 bases and J by 7 bases, with 18 bases between the two germline ends. The CDR3 runs 15 residues. Germline assignment: CDR1 SGHRS and CDR2 YFSETQ. In DNA form, the CDR3 reads TGCGCCAGCAGCAGACCGGGACAAACACGGAATGAGCAGTTCTTC. Its translation is CASSRPGQTRNEQFF. Supplemented by reference TRBV5-1 and TRBJ2-1, the full variable domain reads KAGVTQTPRYLIKTRGQQVTLSCSPISGHRSVSWYQQTPGQGLQFLFEYFSETQRNKGNFPGRFSGRQFSNSRSEMNVSTLELGDSALYLCASSRPGQTRNEQFFGPGTRLTVL.

The DNA for the CDR3 is TGTGCCAGCAGTGAGGGGATCGTGGAGACCCAGTACTTC. It codes for CASSEGIVETQYF. The chain employs TRBV2 and TRBJ2-5; no clear D gene. Between the trimmed V and J ends, which lost 3 bases and 5 bases, there was a span of 10 bases. This CDR3 is built from 13 residues. From germline, CDR1 is SNHLY and CDR2 FYNNEI.

The chain joins TRBV29-1 to TRBJ2-2; no definite D call. The CDR3 covers 13 residues. V was pared by 2 bases and J by 5 bases, with 9 bases between. Germline V gene data show CDR1 as SQVTM and CDR2 as ANQGSEA. The CDR3 protein is CSVETRLTGELFF. In DNA form, the CDR3 reads TGCAGCGTTGAAACCAGGCTAACCGGGGAGCTGTTTTTT.

The J gene is TRBJ2-6, the V gene TRBV30; no clear D gene. Germline loops: CDR1 GTSNPN, CDR2 SVGIG (reference sequence). The V gene lost 4 bases and the J gene lost 0 bases, with 1 base spanning the gap. The CDR3 spans 12 residues. DNA of the CDR3: TGTGCCTGGAACTCTGGGGCCAACGTCCTGACTTTC. This sequence encodes CAWNSGANVLTF.

The genes are TRBV4-3 and TRBJ1-1; 12 nucleotides align to TRBD1. This CDR3 has 17 amino acids. With V trimmed by 1 base and J by 1 base, 4 bases remained unmatched. CDR1 is LGHNA, CDR2 YSLEER, per germline. The CDR3 nucleotides are TGCGCCAGCAGCCAAGTGGGACAGGGGGCGGGGAACACTGAAGCTTTCTTT. The encoded protein is CASSQVGQGAGNTEAFF.

The chain combines TRBV9 with TRBJ2-5; a weak D match, TRBD2 (6 bases). V was pared by 1 base and J by 1 base, with 11 bases between. This CDR3 is built from 15 residues. Germline CDR1 SGDLS, CDR2 YYNGEE. The CDR3 DNA reads TGTGCCAGCAGCGTATCGTGGGGGGTCCAAGAGACCCAGTACTTC. Its translation: CASSVSWGVQETQYF.

In DNA form, the CDR3 reads TGTGCCAGCAGCTTAGTTATCACTAGCGGGACATACAATGAGCAGTTCTTC. Translating gives CASSLVITSGTYNEQFF. The chain uses TRBV7-2 and TRBJ2-1, with 10 nucleotides matching TRBD2. The CDR3 has 17 amino acids. The trim removed 1 base at V and 4 bases at J, leaving 7 bases unmatched. CDR1 and CDR2 (germline): SGHTA, FQGNSA. The full variable domain, completed using reference TRBV7-2 and TRBJ2-1, is GAGVSQSPSNKVTEKGKDVELRCDPISGHTALYWYRQSLGQGLEFLIYFQGNSAPDKSGLPSDRFSAERTGGSVSTLTIQRTQQEDSAVYLCASSLVITSGTYNEQFFGPGTRLTVL.

This clone was recorded a few times. The chain employs TRBV29-1 and TRBJ2-2, with D perhaps TRBD2 (5 bases). V was shortened by 6 bases and J by 2 bases, with 10 bases between the two germline ends. CDR1 and CDR2 (germline): SQVTM, ANQGSEA. This CDR3 region has 13 residues. CDR3 nucleotide sequence: TGCAGCGTCCGGGATATCAACACCGGGGAGCTGTTTTTT. Translation gives CSVRDINTGELFF.

This clone was seen only a few times. The rearrangement links TRBV7-2 to TRBJ2-7; D is ambiguous. Per germline, CDR1 SGHTA and CDR2 FQGNSA. The CDR3 runs to 13 residues. Between the trimmed V and J ends, which lost 0 bases and 4 bases, there was a span of 7 bases. The CDR3 loop reads CASSLAVRYEQYF. The CDR3 bases are TGTGCCAGCAGCTTAGCAGTGAGGTACGAGCAGTACTTC.

The rearrangement joins TRBV29-1 to TRBJ1-2; no clear D. Germline V CDR1 and CDR2: SQVTM, ANQGSEA. Between the trimmed V and J ends, which lost 3 bases and 1 base, there was a span of 12 bases. The CDR3 has 14 amino acids. The CDR3 region is CSVDQDGYNYGYTF. CDR3 bases: TGCAGCGTTGACCAGGACGGATATAACTATGGCTACACCTTC.

The chain uses TRBV7-6 and TRBJ2-3; 7 bases align to TRBD2. The V gene end was trimmed by 5 bases and the J gene end by 3 bases; junction bases not matched to a gene: 14. The germline V gene has CDR1 SGHVS and CDR2 FNYEAQ. The CDR3 spans 17 residues. Here the CDR3 reads CASSPHGGKGGTDTQYF. The CDR3 region has the DNA TGTGCCAGCAGCCCCCACGGGGGGAAGGGTGGGACAGATACGCAGTATTTT.

This chain connects TRBV4-3 to TRBJ1-2; 9 bases are a match to TRBD1. The CDR3 has 16 amino acids. Trimming removed 4 bases from V and 6 bases from J; junction bases left unmatched: 12. The germline V gene encodes CDR1 LGHNA and CDR2 YSLEER. CDR3 bases: TGCGCCAGCAGCCCATATACAGGGGGCTCCCTCGATGGCTACACCTTC. Amino acid sequence: CASSPYTGGSLDGYTF.

The chain employs TRBV7-2 and TRBJ2-1; D is perhaps TRBD2 (6 bases). Trimming stripped 8 bases from V and 15 bases from J, with 20 bases between. Germline V CDR1 and CDR2: SGHTA, FQGNSA. The length of the CDR3 is 12 residues. The CDR3 DNA sequence: TGTGCCAGCCGTCCCGCGGGGTTTTCTCCGTTCTTC. Its protein product is CASRPAGFSPFF. Based on the CDR3 plus reference TRBV7-2 and TRBJ2-1, the full variable domain is GAGVSQSPSNKVTEKGKDVELRCDPISGHTALYWYRQSLGQGLEFLIYFQGNSAPDKSGLPSDRFSAERTGGSVSTLTIQRTQQEDSAVYLCASRPAGFSPFFGPGTRLTVL.

The chain employs TRBV29-1 and TRBJ1-2; 8 bases agree with TRBD1. Germline V CDR1 and CDR2: SQVTM, ANQGSEA. After removal of 4 bases from V and 3 bases from J, the junction contained 7 bases not matched to a gene. This CDR3 contains 14 residues. The CDR3: CSVVPRTGYYGYTF. CDR3 coding DNA: TGCAGCGTTGTCCCTCGGACAGGGTACTATGGCTACACCTTC.

This clone appeared a single time. The chain has TRBV25-1 and TRBJ1-6, with D perhaps matching TRBD1 (5 bases). This CDR3 region has 14 residues. V lost 7 bases to trimming and J lost 4 bases, with 11 bases between them. The germline V gene has CDR1 MGHDK and CDR2 SYGVNS. Here the CDR3 DNA reads TGTGCCAGCATGGGGGGAAGTTATAATTCACCCCTCCACTTT. This translates into CASMGGSYNSPLHF.

This clone showed up just a few times. The CDR3 DNA is TGTGCCAGCAGCCTCCAAACCGGGACAGTGAACACTGAAGCTTTCTTT. This sequence encodes CASSLQTGTVNTEAFF. The V and J genes are TRBV7-6 and TRBJ1-1; the match to TRBD1 covers 7 bases. J lost 0 bases, V lost 5 bases, and 9 bases had no gene match. The CDR3 is 16 residues long. Germline V CDR1 and CDR2: SGHVS, FNYEAQ.

The chain carries TRBV25-1 and TRBJ2-5; 7 bases are a match to TRBD1. This CDR3 spans 13 amino acids. From germline, CDR1 is MGHDK and CDR2 SYGVNS. V dropped 5 bases and J dropped 6; count of bases not matched to a gene: 6. This CDR3 is CASSLQGLKTQYF. The CDR3 region has the DNA TGTGCCAGCAGTCTACAGGGGTTGAAGACCCAGTACTTC.

About this clone itself: Other DNA sequences within the sample encode an identical CDR3. V and J are TRBV29-1 and TRBJ1-1; no reliable D call. V was shortened by 6 bases and J by 2 bases, with 13 bases between the two germline ends. CDR3 size: 13 residues. Germline V gene lookup returns CDR1 SQVTM and CDR2 ANQGSEA. CDR3 in amino acids: CSVAGRLNTEAFF. In nucleotides, the CDR3 is TGCAGCGTGGCCGGACGGTTAAACACTGAAGCTTTCTTT.

The V call is TRBV29-1, the J call TRBJ1-2; TRBD1 might be the D (6 bases). CDR1 SQVTM and CDR2 ANQGSEA come from the germline V gene. Trimming shortened V by 1 base and J by 5 bases, and 14 bases separated the two germline ends. The CDR3 has 14 residues. DNA for the CDR3: TGCAGCGTTGAAGCTAGGACAGCGCTTTATGGCTACACCTTC. Residues: CSVEARTALYGYTF.

The genes are TRBV29-1 and TRBJ1-1; tentative D call: TRBD1 (5 bases). Germline CDR1 and CDR2: SQVTM and ANQGSEA. The CDR3 covers 13 residues. Trimming pared 3 bases from V and 5 bases from J, leaving 13 bases between. CDR3 residues: CSVDSAGRTEAFF. In DNA, the CDR3 is TGCAGCGTTGACTCGGCAGGGAGGACTGAAGCTTTCTTT.

The V call is TRBV29-1, the J call TRBJ1-5; perhaps TRBD1 as D (6 bases). V lost 6 bases to trimming and J lost 5 bases, with 14 bases between them. The CDR3 has 13 residues. Germline V gene lookup returns CDR1 SQVTM and CDR2 ANQGSEA. The CDR3 bases are TGCAGCGTCCGCGGACAGCCCGATCAGCCCCAGCATTTT. Residues: CSVRGQPDQPQHF.